This TCR beta chain was identified in a study of CD8+CD57+ T cells in acquired aplastic anemia. Overall study results and limits: No significant patient-versus-control difference appeared in CD8+ Simpson's diversity.

Using genomic DNA as the template, TCR beta VDJ and CDR3 profiling was carried out. TCRdb independently ran MiXCR on the reads; one entry per CDR3 protein. The table lists about 98,000 distinct CDR3 sequences, around two thirds of them singletons, with 50% to 70% in the top ten. In patients chosen for sequencing, flow cytometry had shown CD8+CD57+ cell expansion. Between the trimmed V and J ends, which lost 5 bases and 1 base, there was a span of 8 bases. CDR3 size: 12 residues. CDR1 and CDR2 from the germline V gene are DFQATT and SNEGSKA (reference sequence). As concerns this clonotype: Antigen unknown.

The origin of this receptor is a human donor with aplastic anemia. This chain uses TRBV20-1 with TRBJ1-1; tentatively, D is TRBD1 (5 bases). The sequenced sample was sorted CD4+, CD8+, or CD8+CD57+ T cells (not recorded which) from PBMCs. CDR3 sequence reads: CSARDWNTEAFF. The CDR3 region has the DNA TGCAGTGCTCGGGACTGGAACACTGAAGCTTTCTTT.